The next 9 T cell receptor beta chains were all read from a single sample in a study of blood T cell repertoires in COVID-19. Libraries were prepared by immunoSEQ multiplex PCR; TCRdb keeps only in-frame clonotypes and omits some of them. The sample yields around 94,000 clones, about 80% seen once. Sequencing was done on a sample of peripheral blood. The receptors were sampled from a man aged 55 to 69 with acute or convalescent COVID-19.

The chain employs TRBV25-1 and TRBJ1-4; D possibly corresponds to TRBD1 (6 bases). Deletions cut 4 bases from V and 5 bases from J, with 17 bases between. The germline CDR1 and CDR2 sequences are MGHDK and SYGVNS. This CDR3 has 16 amino acids. The CDR3 DNA reads as TGTGCCAGCAGTGGCCACAGGGTCGGGGCGAATGAAAAACTGTTTTTT. It specifies CASSGHRVGANEKLFF.

This chain joins TRBV14 and TRBJ1-1; D unclear. Trimming stripped 1 base from V and 2 bases from J, with 14 bases between. This CDR3 is 16 amino acids long. Germline CDR1 and CDR2: SGHDN and FVKESK. The CDR3 DNA follows: TGTGCCAGCAGCCAAGGCGCGGGTGGCCATAACACTGAAGCTTTCTTT. Translation gives CASSQGAGGHNTEAFF. The whole variable domain, remainder taken from reference TRBV14 and TRBJ1-1, is EAGVTQFPSHSVIEKGQTVTLRCDPISGHDNLYWYRRVMGKEIKFLLHFVKESKQDESGMPNNRFLAERTGGTYSTLKVQPAELEDSGVYFCASSQGAGGHNTEAFFGQGTRLTVV.

The chain carries TRBV24-1 and TRBJ2-6; D not certain. This CDR3 has 16 residues. CDR1 KGHDR and CDR2 SFDVKD come from the germline V gene. Trimming took 3 bases from V and 0 from J, leaving 8 bases between them. This chain's CDR3 is CATSDPGDSGANVLTF. The CDR3 nucleotides read TGTGCCACCAGTGATCCCGGAGACTCTGGGGCCAACGTCCTGACTTTC.

This chain connects TRBV19 to TRBJ1-2, with D uncertain. V lost 1 base and J lost 4, with 10 bases in between. CDR3 length: 14 amino acids. Per the germline V gene, CDR1 is LNHDA and CDR2 is SQIVND (reference sequence). CDR3 DNA: TGTGCCAGTAGTATAGCCGGTTCTGGCTATGGCTACACCTTC. It translates to CASSIAGSGYGYTF.

Details on this clone: In the same sample, other DNA sequences code for this CDR3. The V and J genes are TRBV27 and TRBJ2-7; tentative D call: TRBD1 (6 bases). Germline CDR1 is MNHEY and CDR2 is SMNVEV (reference sequence). The CDR3 covers 13 residues. The V end lost 3 bases, the J end lost 2 bases, and 8 bases lay between the germline ends. The CDR3 DNA reads TGTGCCAGCAGTTTGCAGGGGCCCTACGAGCAGTACTTC. Translating gives CASSLQGPYEQYF.

The rearrangement joins TRBV7-3 to TRBJ1-6; 10 bases agree with TRBD1. Germline-derived CDR1 and CDR2 are SGHTA and FQGTGA. V trimming: 3 bases; J trimming: 9 bases; junction bases outside the gene matches: 5. This CDR3 contains 15 residues. This chain's CDR3 is CASSFETGGGSPLHF. The CDR3 DNA sequence: TGTGCCAGCAGCTTCGAGACAGGGGGCGGTTCACCCCTCCACTTT.

The chain couples TRBV4-2 to TRBJ1-2; D not resolved. Germline CDR1 and CDR2: LGHNA and YNFKEQ. The CDR3 is 16 amino acids. Trimming took off 0 bases at V and 4 bases at J, with 15 bases between the two ends. This CDR3 reads CASSQEPGRVLYGYTF. CDR3 coding DNA: TGTGCCAGCAGCCAAGAGCCGGGAAGGGTCCTCTATGGCTACACCTTC.

This chain joins TRBV5-1 and TRBJ2-2, with 11 bases fitting TRBD1. The CDR3 is 15 residues long. Germline V gene sequence: CDR1 SGHRS, CDR2 YFSETQ. With 3 bases clipped from V and 6 bases from J, the junction kept 4 bases outside the gene matches. CDR3 nucleotides: TGCGCCAGCAGCTGGACAGGGGGCGAAGCCGGGGAGCTGTTTTTT. This sequence encodes CASSWTGGEAGELFF.

The chain has TRBV5-6 and TRBJ1-2; 7 positions agree with TRBD1. J gave up 6 bases and V 4 bases, and 6 bases lay outside the gene matches. CDR1 and CDR2 from the germline V gene are SGHDT and YYEEEE. The CDR3 extends over 13 amino acids. The CDR3 protein is CASSPDRAHGYTF. DNA of the CDR3: TGTGCCAGCAGCCCAGACAGGGCCCATGGCTACACCTTC.